This T cell receptor (beta chain) was identified in a study of blood T cell repertoires in COVID-19. Study information: PBMCs, B-cell-depleted T cells, or T cells were the source of the cDNA or gDNA that made up the material.

In the authors' methods: Nucleated cell counts were estimated from reference gene primer amplification. Assay used: immunoSEQ multiplex PCR; TCRdb lists only in-frame clones, some missing. The DNA gave D and trimming, while V, J and clone size come from that table. The data hold 200,000 to 250,000 clones, with 80% to 85% observed a single time. The CDR3 consists of 15 residues. The V gene lost 2 bases and the J gene lost 4 bases, with 12 bases spanning the gap. Per germline, CDR1 LNHDA and CDR2 SQIVND (reference sequence). The V and J genes are TRBV19 and TRBJ1-5, with no clear D. This TCR was sampled from a woman in her fifties or sixties with acute or convalescent COVID-19. What was sequenced was peripheral blood. CDR3: CASSILVSFNQPQHF. For the CDR3, the DNA is TGTGCCAGTAGTATACTAGTGTCGTTTAATCAGCCCCAGCATTTT.